This T cell receptor beta chain was observed in a study of T cell changes during pregnancy in multiple sclerosis. This CDR3 has 15 amino acids. Germline CDR1 and CDR2: SGHRS and YFSETQ. V lost 5 bases and J lost 4, with 18 bases in between. Assay used: immunoSEQ multiplex PCR; TCRdb lists only in-frame clones, some missing. The table lists 100,000 or so clones, roughly 92% of them singletons. Sequencing used peripheral blood, obtained in the second trimester of pregnancy. This chain connects TRBV5-1 to TRBJ2-5; D may be TRBD1 (6 bases). This TCR came from a female donor with multiple sclerosis, enrolled in a pregnancy study. CDR3 nucleotide sequence: TGCGCCAGCAGATTCACCACAGGGTTGGGAGAGACCCAGTACTTC. Residues: CASRFTTGLGETQYF.